This T cell receptor beta chain originates from a study of CD8+CD57+ T cells in acquired aplastic anemia. Across the whole study: Sorted CD4+ and CD8+ cell DNA averaged approximately 3.2 ug.

This clonotype was recorded at least ten times. The germline V gene encodes CDR1 DFQATT and CDR2 SNEGSKA (reference sequence). This CDR3 is 13 amino acids long. V was cut by 0 bases and J by 4 bases, with 10 bases left in between. Profiling of TCR beta VDJ combinations and CDR3 sequences used genomic DNA as template. TCRdb re-called the reads through MiXCR, storing one row per CDR3 protein. Of 250,000 to 300,000 distinct CDR3 sequences listed, approximately 57% are singletons. The TCR originated in a human donor with severe aplastic anemia or a healthy control (not recorded which). The sequenced sample consisted of sorted CD4+, CD8+, or CD8+CD57+ T cells (not recorded which) from PBMCs. The chain employs TRBV20-1 and TRBJ2-7; tentatively, D is TRBD1 (6 bases). CDR3 residues: CSAREGAVYEQYF. CDR3 nucleotides: TGCAGTGCTAGAGAGGGGGCAGTATACGAGCAGTACTTC.